This T cell receptor beta chain was recorded in a study of T cell repertoires and HLA-DP antigens. As for the study in general: DNA input averaged about 220 ng in sorted CD137+CD4+ and about 1,300 ng in pre-culture CD4+.

General study points: Previously undetected clones averaged about 33% and 55% against the two alleles respectively. Responder cells were total CD4+ cells with a HeLa antigen-presenting system.

A word on this clone: The antigen is unknown.

Germline-derived CDR1 and CDR2 are LGHNT and FRNRAP. Trimming cost V 1 base and J 5 bases, with 6 bases left between them. CDR3 length: 13 amino acids. The repertoire was sequenced with immunoSEQ multiplex PCR; TCRdb's copy has only in-frame clones and lacks some. The profile shows approximately 86,000 clones, roughly 86% of them singletons. This chain uses TRBV12-5 with TRBJ2-1; no clear D gene. This TCR was sampled from a man aged 50-59 years in good health and CMV-seronegative. The specimen sequenced was CD4+ T cells from PBMCs. For the CDR3, the DNA is TGTGCTAGTGGTTTGGGGCTGAACAATGAGCAGTTCTTC. This encodes CASGLGLNNEQFF.